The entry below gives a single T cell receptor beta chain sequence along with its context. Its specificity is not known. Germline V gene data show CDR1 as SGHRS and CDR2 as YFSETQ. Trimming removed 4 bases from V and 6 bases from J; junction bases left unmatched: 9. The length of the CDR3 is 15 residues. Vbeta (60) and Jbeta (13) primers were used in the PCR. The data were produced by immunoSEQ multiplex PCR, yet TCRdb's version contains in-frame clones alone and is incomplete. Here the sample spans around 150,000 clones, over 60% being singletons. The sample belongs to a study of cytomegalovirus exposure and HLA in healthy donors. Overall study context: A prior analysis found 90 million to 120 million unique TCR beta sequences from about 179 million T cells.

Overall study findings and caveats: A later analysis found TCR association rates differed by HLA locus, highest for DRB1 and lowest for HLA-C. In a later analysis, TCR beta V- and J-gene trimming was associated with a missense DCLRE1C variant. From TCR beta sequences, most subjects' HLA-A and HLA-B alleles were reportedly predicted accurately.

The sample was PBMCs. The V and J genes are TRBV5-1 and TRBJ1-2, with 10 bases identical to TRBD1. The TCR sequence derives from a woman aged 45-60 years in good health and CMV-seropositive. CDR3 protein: CASSPGTGVLNGYTF. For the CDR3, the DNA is TGCGCCAGCAGCCCCGGGACAGGGGTGCTCAATGGCTACACCTTC.